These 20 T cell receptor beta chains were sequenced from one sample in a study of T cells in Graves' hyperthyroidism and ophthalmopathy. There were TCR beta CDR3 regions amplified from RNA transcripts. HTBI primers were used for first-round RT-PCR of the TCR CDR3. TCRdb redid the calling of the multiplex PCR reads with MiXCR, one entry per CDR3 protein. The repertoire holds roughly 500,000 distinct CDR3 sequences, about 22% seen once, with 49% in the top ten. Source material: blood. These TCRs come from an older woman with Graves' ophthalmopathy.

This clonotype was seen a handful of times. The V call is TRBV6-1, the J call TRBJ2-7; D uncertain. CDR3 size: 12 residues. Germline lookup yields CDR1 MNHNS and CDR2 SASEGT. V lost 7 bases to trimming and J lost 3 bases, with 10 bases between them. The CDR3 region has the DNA TGTGCCAGCACTATGGCATTCTACGAGCAGTACTTC. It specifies CASTMAFYEQYF.

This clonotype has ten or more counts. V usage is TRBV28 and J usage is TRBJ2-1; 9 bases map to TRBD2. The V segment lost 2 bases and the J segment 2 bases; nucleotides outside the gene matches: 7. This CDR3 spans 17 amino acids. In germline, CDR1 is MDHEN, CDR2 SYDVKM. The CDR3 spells CASSLVAGVRAYNEQFF. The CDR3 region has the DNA TGTGCCAGCAGTTTAGTAGCGGGAGTGAGGGCCTACAATGAGCAGTTCTTC.

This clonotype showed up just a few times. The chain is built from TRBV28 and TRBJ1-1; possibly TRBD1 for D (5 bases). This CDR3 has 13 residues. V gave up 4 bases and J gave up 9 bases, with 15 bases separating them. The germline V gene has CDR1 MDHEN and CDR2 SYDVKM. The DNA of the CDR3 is TGTGCCAGCAGTTGGGGGGGTTTTGGCCAAGCTTTCTTT. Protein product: CASSWGGFGQAFF.

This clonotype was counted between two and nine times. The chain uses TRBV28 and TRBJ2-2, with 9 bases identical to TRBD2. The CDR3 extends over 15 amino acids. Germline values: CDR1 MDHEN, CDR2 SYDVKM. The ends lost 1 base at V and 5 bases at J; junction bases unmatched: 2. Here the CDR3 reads CASSLSLAGTGELFF. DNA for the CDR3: TGTGCCAGCAGTTTATCCCTAGCGGGAACCGGGGAGCTGTTTTTT.

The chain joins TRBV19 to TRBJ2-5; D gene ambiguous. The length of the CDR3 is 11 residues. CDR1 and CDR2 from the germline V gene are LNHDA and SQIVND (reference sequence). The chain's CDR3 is CATPPLGSQYF. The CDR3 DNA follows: TGTGCAACCCCTCCGCTGGGGTCCCAGTACTTC.

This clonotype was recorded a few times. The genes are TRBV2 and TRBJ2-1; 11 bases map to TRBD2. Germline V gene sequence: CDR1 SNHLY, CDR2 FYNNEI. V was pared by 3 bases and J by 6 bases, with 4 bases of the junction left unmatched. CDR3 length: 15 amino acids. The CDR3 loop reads CASSEILAGANEQFF. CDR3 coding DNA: TGTGCCAGCAGTGAGATACTAGCGGGAGCCAATGAGCAGTTCTTC.

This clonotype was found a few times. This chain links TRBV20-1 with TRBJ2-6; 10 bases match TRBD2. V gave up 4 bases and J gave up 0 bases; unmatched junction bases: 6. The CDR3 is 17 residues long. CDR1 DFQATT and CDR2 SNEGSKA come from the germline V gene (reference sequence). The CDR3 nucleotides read TGCAGTGCTACACGACTAGCGGGCGTCTCTGGGGCCAACGTCCTGACTTTC. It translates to CSATRLAGVSGANVLTF.

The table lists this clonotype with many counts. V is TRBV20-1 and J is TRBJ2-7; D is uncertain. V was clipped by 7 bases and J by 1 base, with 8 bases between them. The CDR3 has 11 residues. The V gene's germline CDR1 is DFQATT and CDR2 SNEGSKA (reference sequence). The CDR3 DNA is TGCAGTGGATCAGGATCCTACGAGCAGTACTTC. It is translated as CSGSGSYEQYF.

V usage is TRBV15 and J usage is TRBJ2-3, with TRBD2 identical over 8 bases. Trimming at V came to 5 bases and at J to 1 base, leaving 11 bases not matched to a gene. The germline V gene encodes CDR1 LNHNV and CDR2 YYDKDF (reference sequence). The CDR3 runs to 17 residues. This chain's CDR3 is CATSSLGSGIGTDTQYF. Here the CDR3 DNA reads TGTGCCACCAGCTCTTTGGGTAGCGGGATAGGCACAGATACGCAGTATTTT. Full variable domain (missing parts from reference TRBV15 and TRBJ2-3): DAMVIQNPRYQVTQFGKPVTLSCSQTLNHNVMYWYQQKSSQAPKLLFHYYDKDFNNEADTPDNFQSRRPNTSFCFLDIRSPGLGDTAMYLCATSSLGSGIGTDTQYFGPGTRLTVL.

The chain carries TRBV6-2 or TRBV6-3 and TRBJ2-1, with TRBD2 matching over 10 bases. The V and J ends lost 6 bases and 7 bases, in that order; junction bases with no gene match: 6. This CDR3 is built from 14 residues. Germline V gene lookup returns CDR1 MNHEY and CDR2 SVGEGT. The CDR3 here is CASRHLAGVNEQFF. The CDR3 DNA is TGTGCCAGCAGGCACCTAGCGGGAGTAAATGAGCAGTTCTTC.

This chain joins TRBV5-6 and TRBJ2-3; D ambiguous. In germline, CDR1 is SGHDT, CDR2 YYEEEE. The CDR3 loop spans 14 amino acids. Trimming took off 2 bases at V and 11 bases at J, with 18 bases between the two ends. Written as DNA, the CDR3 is TGTGCCAGCAGCTTTGGCCAGGCCACGTTTGGGCAGTATTTT. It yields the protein CASSFGQATFGQYF.

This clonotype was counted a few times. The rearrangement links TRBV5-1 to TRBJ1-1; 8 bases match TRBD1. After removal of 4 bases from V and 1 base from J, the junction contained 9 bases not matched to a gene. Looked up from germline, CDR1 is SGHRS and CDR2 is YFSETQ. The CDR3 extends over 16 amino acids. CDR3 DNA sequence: TGCGCCAGCAGCCAGGGCAGGGGGCGGACGAACACTGAAGCTTTCTTT. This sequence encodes CASSQGRGRTNTEAFF.

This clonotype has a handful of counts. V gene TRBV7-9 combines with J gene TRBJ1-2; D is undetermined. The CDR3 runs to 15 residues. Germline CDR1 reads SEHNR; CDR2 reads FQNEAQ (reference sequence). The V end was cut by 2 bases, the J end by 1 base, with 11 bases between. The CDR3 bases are TGTGCCAGCAGCTTATTGCAGAAAGATAACTATGGCTACACCTTC. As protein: CASSLLQKDNYGYTF.

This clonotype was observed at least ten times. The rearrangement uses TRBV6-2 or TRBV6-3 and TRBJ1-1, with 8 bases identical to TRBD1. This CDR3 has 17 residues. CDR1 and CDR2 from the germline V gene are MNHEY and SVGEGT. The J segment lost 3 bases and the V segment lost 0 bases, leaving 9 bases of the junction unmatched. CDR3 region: CASSYSPGGFWDTEAFF. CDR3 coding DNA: TGTGCCAGCAGTTACTCACCAGGGGGCTTTTGGGACACTGAAGCTTTCTTT.

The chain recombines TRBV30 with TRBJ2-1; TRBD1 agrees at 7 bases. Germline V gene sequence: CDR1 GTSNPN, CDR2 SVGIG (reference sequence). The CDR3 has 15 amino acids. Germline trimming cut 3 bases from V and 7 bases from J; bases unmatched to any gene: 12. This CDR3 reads CAWRPHRGGLNEQFF. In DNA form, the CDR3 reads TGTGCCTGGAGGCCCCACAGGGGTGGTTTAAATGAGCAGTTCTTC.

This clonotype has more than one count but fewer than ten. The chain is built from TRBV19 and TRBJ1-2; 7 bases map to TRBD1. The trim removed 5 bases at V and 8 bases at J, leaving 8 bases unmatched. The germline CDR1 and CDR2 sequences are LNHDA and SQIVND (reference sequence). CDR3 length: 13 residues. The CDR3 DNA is TGTGCCAGTAGTCACGGACAGGTCGGGGGCTACACCTTC. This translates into CASSHGQVGGYTF.

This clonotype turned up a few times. CDR3 region: CASSENPGELFF. DNA for the CDR3: TGTGCCAGCAGTGAAAATCCCGGGGAGCTGTTTTTT. The chain uses TRBV2 and TRBJ2-2; D is unclear. Germline V CDR1 and CDR2: SNHLY, FYNNEI. Trimming left V 2 bases short and J 6 bases short, with 4 bases between. This CDR3 is built from 12 residues.

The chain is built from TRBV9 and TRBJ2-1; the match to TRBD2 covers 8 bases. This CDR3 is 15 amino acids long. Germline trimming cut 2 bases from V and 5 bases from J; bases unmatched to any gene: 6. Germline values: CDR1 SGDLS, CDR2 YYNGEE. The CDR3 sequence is CASSVSGRVDNEQFF. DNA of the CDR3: TGTGCCAGCAGCGTCAGCGGGAGAGTCGACAATGAGCAGTTCTTC. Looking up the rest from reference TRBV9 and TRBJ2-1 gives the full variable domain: DSGVTQTPKHLITATGQRVTLRCSPRSGDLSVYWYQQSLDQGLQFLIQYYNGEERAKGNILERFSAQQFPDLHSELNLSSLELGDSALYFCASSVSGRVDNEQFFGPGTRLTVL.

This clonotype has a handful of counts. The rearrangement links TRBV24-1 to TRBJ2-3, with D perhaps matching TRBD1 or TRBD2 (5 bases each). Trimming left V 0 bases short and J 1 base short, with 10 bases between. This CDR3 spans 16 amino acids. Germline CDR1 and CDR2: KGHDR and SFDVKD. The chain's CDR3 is CATSDLLGRCTDTQYF. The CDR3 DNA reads TGTGCCACCAGTGATTTGTTGGGACGGTGCACAGATACGCAGTATTTT.

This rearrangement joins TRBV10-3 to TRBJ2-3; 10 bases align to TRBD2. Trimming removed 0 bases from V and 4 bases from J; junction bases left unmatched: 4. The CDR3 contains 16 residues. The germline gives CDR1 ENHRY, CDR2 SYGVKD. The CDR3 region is CAISESPSGSADTQYF. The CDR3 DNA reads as TGTGCCATCAGTGAGTCCCCTAGCGGGAGTGCAGATACGCAGTATTTT.